The TCR beta chain under discussion was sequenced for a study of T cells after yellow fever vaccination. Template-switching 5'RACE yielded the TCR cDNA; a universal primer site and UMIs were added in the process. TCRdb itself ran the 5' RACE reads through MiXCR, one entry per CDR3 protein. The table includes 500,000 to 700,000 distinct CDR3 sequences, about 19% detected once. Study-wide points: A small share of clonotypes appeared in both CD4 and CD8 compartments. Most clones from primary vaccination were detected again post-booster (roughly 96% CD4, about 88% CD8).

Remarks on this clonotype: Its antigen is not identified.

The CDR3 has 15 amino acids. The ends lost 1 base at V and 3 bases at J; junction bases unmatched: 5. CDR1 SGHNT and CDR2 YYREEE come from the germline V gene (reference sequence). This TCR derives from a young man who received the YFV17D yellow fever vaccine. The sequences come from PBMCs, collected 15 days after the yellow fever booster vaccination. The gene calls are TRBV5-4 and TRBJ2-7, with 9 nucleotides matching TRBD2. Here the CDR3 reads CASSLRAGGIYEQYF. The CDR3 bases are TGTGCCAGCAGCTTGAGGGCGGGAGGGATCTACGAGCAGTACTTC.